This entry is about one T cell receptor beta chain. This clone came up a few times. No antigen is known for it. The input lacks base qualities; no much larger clone sits a single base away. This entry comes from a study of T cell responses to AZD1222 COVID-19 vaccine (dated by TCRdb to 2020 to 2023). Looking at the study overall: A total of 240 or so trial participants underwent TCR sequencing, of whom approximately 200 had received two doses of AZD1222 and around 25 had received two doses of the MenACWY control vaccine. Trial participants were enrolled by age into subgroups of 18-55, 56-69 and 70-plus years, and about 150, 27 and 61 TCR-sequenced participants, respectively, were included in these subgroups. Study-wide conclusions, independent of this receptor: After two AZD1222 doses, spike-specific TCR breadth and depth were significantly higher than at day 0 and than in MenACWY recipients. Participants were mostly white British and included more females than males, and it was suggested by the authors that clonal diversity may have been underestimated. CD4 TCRs associated with the vaccine covered the entire spike protein, and the dominant responses were in regions 160-218 and 743-854. Because no day 14 peak-response samples were available, the repertoires could be characterized only after the peak T cell response. Reportedly, almost half of the unique spike-specific TCRs recognized epitopes lying outside the regions that are mutated in the B.1.351 and B.1.1.7 variants. Only five to seven AZD1222 recipients were SARS-CoV-2 seropositive at baseline, limiting conclusions about previously exposed vaccinees. The 56-69-year group was small, and its depth increase did not reach significance, likely because of low power.

Its CDR3 holds 19 amino acids, cysteine through phenylalanine. Only the CDR3 DNA stays, 57 bases, in frame from base 1. V has 4 bases trimmed and J has 4 bases trimmed; junction bases matching no gene number 11. Taken from the germline V gene (reference sequence), the CDR1 and CDR2 loops are LNHDA and SQIVND. The intended sense of this specimen's time point label: baseline before first vaccination. This sample's treatment or condition label indicates: meningococcal conjugate vaccine given as trial control. Samples from vaccinated people were obtained from the UK trials COV001 and COV002, which included a single-blind randomized controlled phase 2/3 trial of AZD1222 (ChAdOx1 nCoV-19) in healthy adults. For TCRbeta chain sequencing, PBMC samples from trial participants were taken at day 0 and at day 28 after the second dose. The CDR3 regions of human TCRbeta chains were analyzed by immunosequencing. The original pipeline was this. Repertoire TCRs were checked for matches against a reference library of SARS-CoV-2-specific TCRs that had been generated using the MIRA antigen-specificity platform. Breadth meant the fraction of unique TCRs that were SARS-CoV-2-associated, whereas depth meant the fraction of total T cells that were SARS-CoV-2-associated. Using the MIRA data, every spike-specific TCR was mapped to the spike region that the TCR reacted to and assigned to either a CD4 or a CD8 class. Log10-transformed breadth and depth values were compared by one-way ANOVA with Sidak's multiple comparisons tests. Not all clones reach the TCRdb copy of this immuneACCESS table, which keeps in-frame sequences only. Checked studies attribute under half of the gap to unresolved V genes and leave the rest unexplained. That table supplies the V and J calls and clone size; D and trimming were determined from the DNA. Present in this sample are 66,000 or so clones, more than 65% of which were seen just once. The ten largest clonotypes hold approximately 20% of the sample.

The receptor was isolated from an adult in good health. Material: peripheral blood, obtained on day 0 of MenACWY control vaccination. The chain employs TRBV19 and TRBJ2-3, with 16 bases in between that match TRBD2. CDR3 reads: CASSTTGTSGGAVADTQYF. The nucleotide sequence reads as follows: TGTGCCAGTAGTACGACCGGGACTAGCGGGGGGGCCGTAGCAGATACGCAGTATTTT.